The clone carrying this T cell receptor beta chain appeared many times. Time point denoted: pre-sensitization, week 0. Treatment here: therapeutic diphenylcyclopropenone sensitization with weekly scalp DPC. The data are from a study of human T cells and chemical hapten exposure. About the study: Each week of the approximately 25-week study, patients had diphenylcyclopropenone applied to the scalp. There were per-sample TCR yield variations, arising mainly from small pooled library volume differences.

TCRdb itself ran the RACE reads through MiXCR, one entry per CDR3 protein. The sample has about 110,000 distinct CDR3 sequences; around 12% are singletons. The CDR3 is 17 residues long. Germline-derived CDR1 and CDR2 are SGHVS and FNYEAQ. V shed 6 bases and J 4 bases; nucleotides not matched to a gene: 14. The sequencing used whole blood, collected in connection with sensitization to the hapten diphenylcyclopropenone (DPC). The gene calls are TRBV7-6 and TRBJ1-2, with TRBD1 matching 10 bases. The TCR sequence derives from a woman aged 45 to 65 with alopecia areata. Some clones in this sample may be carry-over from other donors' samples. DNA of the CDR3: TGTGCCAGCAGTTCTGGACCTGGGACAGGGGCTACCTATGGCTACACCTTC. Protein product: CASSSGPGTGATYGYTF.